Sequencing of this T cell receptor (beta chain) was carried out in a study of shared clonotypes between healthy human individuals. The CDR3 sequence is 14 residues long. Germline loops: CDR1 MNHNS, CDR2 SASEGT. V was pared by 4 bases and J by 2 bases, with 4 bases of the junction left unmatched. Profiled with immunoSEQ multiplex PCR; TCRdb holds only in-frame clones, not every one. The table includes more than 400,000 clones, 70% to 85% detected once. The chain joins TRBV6-1 to TRBJ2-7; 8 bases are a match to TRBD1. Material: PBMCs. The source is a middle-aged woman in good health. Some clones in this sample may be carry-over from other donors' samples. The CDR3 is CASSGTGSTYEQYF. The CDR3 DNA sequence: TGTGCCAGCAGTGGGACAGGGTCGACCTACGAGCAGTACTTC.